This entry lists 18 T cell receptor beta chains sequenced from one sample in a study of blood T cell repertoires in COVID-19. Clones were sequenced by immunoSEQ multiplex PCR, and TCRdb holds only the in-frame ones, with some missing. The sample consists of 200,000 to 300,000 clones, about 89% of them appearing once. The source material was peripheral blood. Receptors originate from a woman aged 35 to 49 who had recovered from COVID-19.

This clone was counted between two and nine times. This sequence joins TRBV5-4 and TRBJ2-2, with D perhaps TRBD2 (5 bases). The germline gives CDR1 SGHNT, CDR2 YYREEE (reference sequence). Trimming took off 4 bases at V and 6 bases at J, with 16 bases between the two ends. CDR3 length equals 15 residues. CDR3 nucleotides: TGTGCCAGCAGCCCTACTAGGAATCGTGCCGGGGAGCTGTTTTTT. As protein: CASSPTRNRAGELFF.

The J gene is TRBJ1-1, the V gene TRBV12-3 or TRBV12-4; D is unresolved. The CDR3 is made up of 13 amino acids. V was cut by 5 bases and J by 0 bases, with 7 bases left in between. This CDR3 reads CASSAQVNTEAFF. The DNA of the CDR3 is TGTGCCAGCAGTGCCCAGGTGAACACTGAAGCTTTCTTT.

This chain uses TRBV9 with TRBJ1-2; maybe TRBD1 (6 bases). The length of the CDR3 is 15 residues. Between the trimmed V and J ends, which lost 3 bases and 0 bases, there was a span of 12 bases. Germline V gene lookup returns CDR1 SGDLS and CDR2 YYNGEE. The CDR3: CASSAGQLSNYGYTF. CDR3 DNA sequence: TGTGCCAGCAGCGCAGGACAGTTGTCTAACTATGGCTACACCTTC.

The chain is built from TRBV2 and TRBJ2-3; no firm D call. Germline-derived CDR1 and CDR2 are SNHLY and FYNNEI. The CDR3 consists of 11 residues. The V gene lost 6 bases and the J gene lost 11 bases, with 12 bases spanning the gap. CDR3 protein: CASSQVGLQYF. CDR3 DNA: TGTGCCAGCAGCCAAGTGGGCCTGCAGTATTTT. The full variable domain, with the rest looked up from reference TRBV2 and TRBJ2-3, is EPEVTQTPSHQVTQMGQEVILRCVPISNHLYFYWYRQILGQKVEFLVSFYNNEISEKSEIFDDQFSVERPDGSNFTLKIRSTKLEDSAMYFCASSQVGLQYFGPGTRLTVL.

The chain uses TRBV19 and TRBJ2-3; D may be TRBD2 (6 bases). V was clipped by 2 bases and J by 3 bases, with 15 bases between them. The germline gives CDR1 LNHDA, CDR2 SQIVND (reference sequence). The CDR3 extends over 16 amino acids. Written as DNA, the CDR3 is TGTGCCAGTAGTATATCCCCAGGGAGGATTACAGATACGCAGTATTTT. Translation gives CASSISPGRITDTQYF.

The chain employs TRBV9 and TRBJ1-1, with D perhaps matching TRBD1 (5 bases). The V and J ends lost 3 bases and 1 base respectively, with 16 bases between them. The CDR3 spans 16 residues. CDR1 is SGDLS and CDR2 is YYNGEE in the germline V gene. This chain's CDR3 is CASSATLRVGNTEAFF. DNA for the CDR3: TGTGCCAGCAGCGCGACCCTCAGGGTCGGGAACACTGAAGCTTTCTTT.

The chain employs TRBV18 and TRBJ1-4, with D possibly being TRBD1 (5 bases). CDR1 is KGHSH, CDR2 LQKENI, per germline. There are 17 residues in the CDR3. Trimming cost V 3 bases and J 5 bases, with 19 bases left between them. CDR3 loop: CASSPHWGPGPNEKLFF. For the CDR3, the DNA is TGTGCCAGCTCACCCCATTGGGGCCCCGGGCCCAATGAAAAACTGTTTTTT.

This chain connects TRBV10-2 to TRBJ1-1, with 7 bases aligning to TRBD1. Germline loops: CDR1 WSHSY, CDR2 SAAADI. V lost 3 bases to trimming and J lost 4 bases; unmatched junction nucleotides: 2. This CDR3 comprises 13 residues. The DNA of the CDR3 is TGCGCCAGCAGTGACAGGGGGGTCACTGAAGCTTTCTTT. Protein product: CASSDRGVTEAFF.

This clone occurred a few times. The genes are TRBV18 and TRBJ2-4; D possibly corresponds to TRBD2 (5 bases). The germline CDR1 and CDR2 sequences are KGHSH and LQKENI. The V end lost 10 bases, the J end lost 4 bases, and 14 bases lay between the germline ends. There are 13 residues in the CDR3. The CDR3 DNA reads as TGTGCCACCGCCAACGGGGAGAAAAACATTCAGTACTTC. Protein product: CATANGEKNIQYF.

The rearrangement links TRBV7-3 to TRBJ2-1; perhaps TRBD1 as D (6 bases). The germline gives CDR1 SGHTA, CDR2 FQGTGA. The CDR3 covers 14 residues. Trimming took 2 bases from V and 10 from J, leaving 15 bases between them. The CDR3 region has the DNA TGTGCCAGCAGCTTATTTGTTAGGGGGACAGAGCAGTTCTTC. It encodes CASSLFVRGTEQFF.

This clone was counted only a few times. V is TRBV7-9 and J is TRBJ1-2; TRBD1 matches at 9 bases. Trimming at V came to 7 bases and at J to 4 bases, leaving 7 bases not matched to a gene. Germline CDR1 reads SEHNR; CDR2 reads FQNEAQ (reference sequence). This CDR3 is built from 14 residues. The CDR3 DNA reads as TGTGCCAGCACCAAGGACAGGGGAGGCTATGGCTACACCTTC. It codes for CASTKDRGGYGYTF.

The J gene is TRBJ2-5, the V gene TRBV5-5; 7 nucleotides align to TRBD2. The CDR3 spans 14 residues. The germline V gene encodes CDR1 SGHKS and CDR2 YYEKEE (reference sequence). Trimming cost V 1 base and J 10 bases; bases outside gene matches: 10. CDR3 DNA: TGTGCCAGCAGCTTGCGGGACTACTCCCAGAACCAGTACTTC. Protein sequence: CASSLRDYSQNQYF.

J is TRBJ1-1 and V is TRBV5-1; D call uncertain. Germline CDR1 and CDR2: SGHRS and YFSETQ. CDR3 length: 13 amino acids. Trimming removed 4 bases at V and 2 bases at J, with 9 bases between. The chain's CDR3 is CASSVTPNTEAFF. CDR3 DNA sequence: TGCGCCAGCAGCGTCACACCAAACACTGAAGCTTTCTTT.

The CDR3 reads CSIRGGRDTGELFF. CDR3 bases: TGCAGCATCCGGGGGGGCCGAGACACCGGGGAGCTGTTTTTT. The V call is TRBV29-1, the J call TRBJ2-2; 8 positions agree with TRBD2. With 8 bases clipped from V and 3 bases from J, the junction kept 8 bases outside the gene matches. The CDR3 extends over 14 amino acids. Germline lookup yields CDR1 SQVTM and CDR2 ANQGSEA.

The CDR3 DNA is TGTGCCAGCAGTTCTAGCTTACACAATGAGCAGTTCTTC. The encoded protein is CASSSSLHNEQFF. The V and J genes are TRBV2 and TRBJ2-1, with a weak D call TRBD2 (5 bases). The CDR3 has 13 amino acids. CDR1 and CDR2 from the germline V gene are SNHLY and FYNNEI. Trimming took off 5 bases at V and 5 bases at J, with 10 bases between the two ends.

This chain connects TRBV27 to TRBJ1-2; D unclear. The germline CDR1 and CDR2 sequences are MNHEY and SMNVEV (reference sequence). Trimming stripped 0 bases from V and 6 bases from J, with 11 bases between. The CDR3 is 14 amino acids. The CDR3 spells CASSLSSGTNGYTF. The CDR3 DNA follows: TGTGCCAGCAGTTTATCGTCGGGTACTAATGGCTACACCTTC.

CDR3: CASSHPRGKGGEQYF. The DNA for the CDR3 is TGTGCCAGCAGCCACCCCCGGGGCAAAGGGGGCGAGCAGTACTTC. The genes are TRBV7-9 and TRBJ2-7; weak D call: TRBD1 (6 bases). V was trimmed by 5 bases and J by 6 bases, leaving 20 bases between them. Germline V lookup: CDR1 SEHNR, CDR2 FQNEAQ (reference sequence). This CDR3 is 15 amino acids long.

The chain has TRBV6-6 and TRBJ1-5; D perhaps matches TRBD1 (6 bases). Germline CDR1 MNHNY, CDR2 SVGAGI (reference sequence). V was pared by 4 bases and J by 7 bases, with 11 bases between. This CDR3 comprises 13 residues. CDR3 region: CASSLQGRQPQHF. The CDR3 region has the DNA TGTGCCAGCAGTTTACAGGGCCGGCAGCCCCAGCATTTT.